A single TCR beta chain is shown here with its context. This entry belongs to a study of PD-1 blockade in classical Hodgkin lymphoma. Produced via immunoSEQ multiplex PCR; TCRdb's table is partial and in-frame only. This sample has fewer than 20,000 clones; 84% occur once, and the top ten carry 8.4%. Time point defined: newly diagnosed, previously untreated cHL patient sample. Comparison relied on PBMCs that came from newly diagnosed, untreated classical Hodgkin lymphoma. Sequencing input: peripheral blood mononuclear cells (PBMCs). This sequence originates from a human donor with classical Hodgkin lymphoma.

CDR3 DNA: TGTGCCAGCAGTGACTCTTATTCACCCCTCCACTTT. It is translated as CASSDSYSPLHF. The V and J genes are TRBV2 and TRBJ1-6; D gene ambiguous. V was cut by 3 bases and J by 8 bases, with 5 bases left in between. Germline-derived CDR1 and CDR2 are SNHLY and FYNNEI. The CDR3 has 12 residues.